This T cell receptor (beta chain) came from a study of blood T cells in healthy people across ages. General study findings and limits: The study regarded diversity estimates from one million T cells as underestimates.

Approximately 9 milliliters of peripheral blood were drawn from each donor into EDTA-treated tubes. The trim removed 7 bases at V and 7 bases at J, leaving 9 bases unmatched. The CDR3 loop spans 13 amino acids. Germline V gives CDR1 SGHTA, CDR2 FQGNSA. A second 7 to 11 cycle PCR used barcoded and J-beta primers. Each of the cDNA molecules was tagged by a template-switch adaptor with 12 random nucleotides. All samples yielded 2.5 million or more CDR3-containing paired-end reads. MiXCR was run by TCRdb on the 5' RACE reads, yielding one entry per CDR3 protein. The sample shows 590,000 or so distinct CDR3 sequences, approximately 30% of them seen only once. A word on this clonotype: Its antigen remains unidentified.

The sample taken for sequencing was blood. J is TRBJ1-2 and V is TRBV7-2, with 7 positions matching TRBD1. The receptor's source is an elderly woman in good health. The DNA for the CDR3 is TGTGCCAGCAATCCGGACAGGAGTGGTGGCTACACCTTC. Encoded protein: CASNPDRSGGYTF.